A single sample is the source of the 26 T cell receptor beta chains below, sequenced in a study of T cell repertoires in cytomegalovirus infection. These receptors' targets are unknown. TCRdb reprocessed the reads with MiXCR, giving one entry per CDR3 protein. The sample yields over 100,000 distinct CDR3 sequences, 25% to 30% seen once. The material was CD8+ T cells from cultured PBMCs, obtained from culture after CMV antigen stimulation. These receptors were taken from a human donor in good health (CMV status not recorded). Some clones in this sample may be carry-over from other donors' samples.

The chain joins TRBV24-1 to TRBJ2-1; the D is unclear. This CDR3 has 11 amino acids. Trimming removed 3 bases from V and 10 bases from J, with 6 bases in between. The germline CDR1 and CDR2 sequences are KGHDR and SFDVKD. The DNA for the CDR3 is TGTGCCACCAGTGATGAGTACGAGCAGTTCTTC. Encoded protein: CATSDEYEQFF.

V usage is TRBV15 and J usage is TRBJ1-6; 8 bases match TRBD1. Looked up from germline, CDR1 is LNHNV and CDR2 is YYDKDF (reference sequence). V gave up 4 bases and J gave up 7 bases; unmatched junction bases: 3. The CDR3 covers 14 residues. This CDR3 reads CATSTNRGNSPLHF. CDR3 coding DNA: TGTGCCACCAGCACAAACAGGGGGAATTCACCCCTCCACTTT.

This clonotype has only a few counts. The V call is TRBV9, the J call TRBJ2-3, with 10 bases that match TRBD2. J lost 3 bases, V lost 4 bases, and 11 bases had no gene match. Per germline, CDR1 SGDLS and CDR2 YYNGEE. There are 17 residues in the CDR3. Written as DNA, the CDR3 is TGTGCCAGCAGCCCCTCCCTAGCGGGGGTACTGACAGATACGCAGTATTTT. Protein product: CASSPSLAGVLTDTQYF. Full variable domain (outside the CDR3, taken from reference TRBV9 and TRBJ2-3): DSGVTQTPKHLITATGQRVTLRCSPRSGDLSVYWYQQSLDQGLQFLIQYYNGEERAKGNILERFSAQQFPDLHSELNLSSLELGDSALYFCASSPSLAGVLTDTQYFGPGTRLTVL.

This clonotype was found a few times. The chain combines TRBV7-9 with TRBJ2-1; 10 nucleotides line up with TRBD2. V gave up 3 bases and J gave up 9 bases; unmatched junction bases: 5. The germline CDR1 and CDR2 sequences are SEHNR and FQNEAQ (reference sequence). The CDR3 runs to 14 residues. The CDR3 sequence is CASSFLAGVGEQFF. The CDR3 nucleotides are TGTGCCAGCAGCTTCCTAGCGGGGGTTGGTGAGCAGTTCTTC.

This sequence joins TRBV2 and TRBJ2-3; 10 bases are shared with TRBD1. Germline V CDR1 and CDR2: SNHLY, FYNNEI. The CDR3 runs to 13 residues. This chain's CDR3 is CAVPGQGTDTQYF. The CDR3 bases are TGTGCGGTTCCGGGACAGGGGACAGATACGCAGTATTTT.

This clonotype was seen a handful of times. The rearrangement joins TRBV19 to TRBJ1-4; D may be TRBD1 (5 bases). Trimming removed 6 bases at V and 8 bases at J, with 10 bases between. This CDR3 is built from 12 residues. CDR1 is LNHDA and CDR2 is SQIVND in the germline V gene (reference sequence). The CDR3 loop is CASSLWDEKLFF. The CDR3 coding sequence is TGTGCCAGTAGCCTCTGGGACGAAAAACTGTTTTTT.

This clonotype was detected a few times. The genes are TRBV28 and TRBJ1-5; perhaps TRBD1 as D (6 bases). Germline CDR1 reads MDHEN; CDR2 reads SYDVKM. V gave up 8 bases and J gave up 5 bases, with 10 bases separating them. The CDR3 covers 12 residues. For the CDR3, the DNA is TGTGCCAGCCGGGACACCGATCAGCCCCAGCATTTT. It codes for CASRDTDQPQHF.

The V and J genes are TRBV28 and TRBJ2-3, with 11 bases that match TRBD2. The CDR3 loop spans 18 amino acids. Germline CDR1 reads MDHEN; CDR2 reads SYDVKM. V shed 3 bases, J shed 0 bases, and the junction held 8 bases outside the gene matches. CDR3 protein: CASSFVLAGGPSTDTQYF. The CDR3 nucleotides are TGTGCCAGCAGTTTTGTCCTAGCGGGGGGCCCTAGCACAGATACGCAGTATTTT.

This clonotype was found a few times. The CDR3 DNA is TGTGCCAGCAGCTTAGTAAAGGGGCCGGGTGAGCAGTTCTTC. Its translation is CASSLVKGPGEQFF. The chain combines TRBV7-9 with TRBJ2-1; D perhaps matches TRBD1 (5 bases). V lost 1 base and J 9 bases, leaving 13 bases between the germline ends. Germline V CDR1 and CDR2: SEHNR, FQNEAQ (reference sequence). The CDR3 is 14 amino acids. Together with reference TRBV7-9 and TRBJ2-1, the CDR3 gives the full variable domain: DTGVSQNPRHKITKRGQNVTFRCDPISEHNRLYWYRQTLGQGPEFLTYFQNEAQLEKSRLLSDRFSAERPKGSFSTLEIQRTEQGDSAMYLCASSLVKGPGEQFFGPGTRLTVL.

This clonotype has only a few counts. The chain is built from TRBV2 and TRBJ1-1; D remains unclear. Trimming took 2 bases from V and 1 from J, leaving 8 bases between them. The CDR3 spans 14 residues. Per the germline V gene, CDR1 is SNHLY and CDR2 is FYNNEI. CDR3 protein: CASSETGENTEAFF. The CDR3, as DNA: TGTGCCAGCAGTGAAACCGGGGAGAACACTGAAGCTTTCTTT.

This clonotype has only a few counts. The chain recombines TRBV29-1 with TRBJ2-1; TRBD2 is a possible D gene (6 bases). The germline gives CDR1 SQVTM, CDR2 ANQGSEA. V lost 6 bases, J lost 13 bases, and 13 bases lay in between. The CDR3 consists of 10 residues. The CDR3 DNA is TGCAGCGTAGGGGACTTTTTACAGTTCTTC. Translated, it gives CSVGDFLQFF.

For the CDR3, the DNA is TGTGCCAGCAGCGGACTGGACTATGGCTACACCTTC. Translating gives CASSGLDYGYTF. The genes are TRBV2 and TRBJ1-2; D not certain. CDR3 length: 12 residues. Germline CDR1 reads SNHLY; CDR2 reads FYNNEI. The ends were cut back, 6 bases at V and 3 bases at J, with 8 bases in the middle.

The gene calls are TRBV9 and TRBJ1-6; D not resolved. CDR3 size: 15 residues. CDR1 and CDR2 (germline): SGDLS, YYNGEE. V lost 0 bases and J lost 3, with 7 bases in between. For the CDR3, the DNA is TGTGCCAGCAGCGTAGAGGGCAGCTATAATTCACCCCTCCACTTT. Its translation is CASSVEGSYNSPLHF.

The chain employs TRBV29-1 and TRBJ1-2; 7 bases align to TRBD1. The germline V gene encodes CDR1 SQVTM and CDR2 ANQGSEA. This CDR3 has 13 residues. The V segment lost 6 bases and the J segment 3 bases; nucleotides outside the gene matches: 7. CDR3 in DNA: TGCAGCGTCCCGACAGGGTCTGACTATGGCTACACCTTC. This encodes CSVPTGSDYGYTF.

V usage is TRBV12-3 or TRBV12-4 and J usage is TRBJ2-3, with D unclear. The CDR3 has 12 residues. V gave up 4 bases and J gave up 0 bases, with 2 bases separating them. The CDR3 bases are TGTGCCAGCAGTTCTAGCACAGATACGCAGTATTTT. It translates to CASSSSTDTQYF.

CDR3 DNA: TGCGCCAGCAGCCAAGAATTTGTTGGGGCGCTCGAAGCTTTCTTT. Its protein product is CASSQEFVGALEAFF. V is TRBV4-1 and J is TRBJ1-1, with a possible D match to TRBD1 (5 bases). Trimming stripped 0 bases from V and 8 bases from J, with 16 bases between. The CDR3 loop spans 15 amino acids. CDR1 is MGHRA and CDR2 is YSYEKL in the germline V gene.

This clonotype was seen only a few times. The J gene is TRBJ1-2, the V gene TRBV12-3 or TRBV12-4; D is perhaps TRBD1 (5 bases). The V end was cut by 7 bases, the J end by 2 bases, with 14 bases between. This CDR3 region has 14 residues. In DNA, the CDR3 is TGTGCCAGCACCCCGGGACGGATGAACTATGGCTACACCTTC. Its protein product is CASTPGRMNYGYTF.

The chain couples TRBV7-9 to TRBJ2-5; 7 bases match TRBD1. The CDR3 is 15 residues long. Germline-derived CDR1 and CDR2 are SEHNR and FQNEAQ (reference sequence). V trimming: 5 bases; J trimming: 5 bases; junction bases outside the gene matches: 11. The CDR3 is CASSPGTAAHETQYF. In DNA, the CDR3 is TGTGCCAGCAGCCCAGGGACAGCAGCCCATGAGACCCAGTACTTC.

This clonotype has only a few counts. J is TRBJ1-1 and V is TRBV20-1, with D perhaps matching TRBD1 (5 bases). Germline V gene sequence: CDR1 DFQATT, CDR2 SNEGSKA (reference sequence). Trimming shortened V by 1 base and J by 4 bases, and 10 bases separated the two germline ends. There are 13 residues in the CDR3. CDR3 sequence: CSARAGLGTEAFF. Here the CDR3 DNA reads TGCAGTGCTAGAGCGGGGCTCGGCACTGAAGCTTTCTTT.

This clonotype was recorded only once. Relative to the germline gene, one junction end is altered; a read error may explain this. The chain carries TRBV4-1 and TRBJ2-3, with D possibly matching TRBD1 (5 bases). CDR1 MGHRA and CDR2 YSYEKL come from the germline V gene. The CDR3 is 17 residues long. The CDR3 sequence is CASSPSLSLGASDTQYF. DNA of the CDR3: TGTGCCAGCAGCCCAAGTCTTTCCCTTGGGGCTTCTGATACGCAGTATTTT.

This clonotype showed up just a few times. V and J are TRBV7-6 and TRBJ2-1; 10 bases map to TRBD2. Germline V gives CDR1 SGHVS, CDR2 FNYEAQ. V trimming: 7 bases; J trimming: 7 bases; junction bases outside the gene matches: 13. The CDR3 runs to 16 residues. CDR3 in amino acids: CASTDLERGGHNEQFF. The CDR3 region has the DNA TGTGCCAGCACCGACTTGGAGCGGGGGGGCCATAATGAGCAGTTCTTC. Together with reference TRBV7-6 and TRBJ2-1, the CDR3 gives the full variable domain: GAGVSQSPRYKVTKRGQDVALRCDPISGHVSLYWYRQALGQGPEFLTYFNYEAQQDKSGLPNDRFSAERPEGSISTLTIQRTEQRDSAMYRCASTDLERGGHNEQFFGPGTRLTVL.

At least ten counts were recorded for this clonotype. This is likely a read error, given that the CDR3 carries no conserved phenylalanine or tryptophan at its end. It is unclear where the CDR3 begins or ends on the DNA, so no DNA is shown, and the CDR3 is as TCRdb lists it. The chain links TRBV7-9 to TRBJ2-5. The CDR3 length equals 13 residues, ends included. Germline loops: CDR1 SEHNR, CDR2 FQNEAQ (reference sequence). CDR3 protein: CASSLTQDQETQY.

The chain has TRBV6-2 or TRBV6-3 and TRBJ2-7, with D unresolved. V dropped 0 bases and J dropped 5 bases, with 11 bases sitting between them. Germline V gene lookup returns CDR1 MNHEY and CDR2 SVGEGT. This CDR3 spans 14 amino acids. CDR3 nucleotide sequence: TGTGCCAGCAGTTACTCGGGCGGACGGGACGAGCAGTACTTC. Translation: CASSYSGGRDEQYF.

V gene TRBV12-3 or TRBV12-4 combines with J gene TRBJ2-5; 7 bases fit TRBD1. V dropped 4 bases and J dropped 4; count of bases not matched to a gene: 3. The CDR3 totals 13 residues. CDR3 sequence: CASSSTGRETQYF. The CDR3 DNA sequence: TGTGCCAGCAGTTCGACAGGGAGAGAGACCCAGTACTTC.

In its sample, this clonotype was seen many times. The V gene is TRBV7-3, the J gene TRBJ2-1, with D possibly TRBD2 on 5 matching bases. The CDR3 loop spans 16 amino acids. Between the trimmed V and J ends, which lost 4 bases and 5 bases, there was a span of 18 bases. Per the germline V gene, CDR1 is SGHTA and CDR2 is FQGTGA. Here the CDR3 DNA reads TGTGCCAGCAGCTCCCGGACTGGAGGAAAAGACAATGAGCAGTTCTTC. Translation gives CASSSRTGGKDNEQFF.

Concerning this clonotype: This may be a read error, as it is one base from a much larger clone. V usage is TRBV7-2 and J usage is TRBJ2-5, with 8 bases identical to TRBD1. The CDR3 spans 16 residues. Germline CDR1 reads SGHTA; CDR2 reads FQGNSA. V dropped 6 bases and J dropped 5; count of bases not matched to a gene: 14. CDR3 loop: CASRRPQLQGEETQYF. DNA for the CDR3: TGTGCCAGCAGACGACCCCAGTTACAGGGGGAGGAGACCCAGTACTTC.